This T cell receptor beta chain derives from a study of T cell responses to AZD1222 COVID-19 vaccine. Findings and limits, study-wide: In a largely white British group with more females than males, clonal diversity was possibly underestimated. With two AZD1222 doses given, Spike-specific TCR breadth and depth both rose.

In the case of this clone: Its antigen is still unknown.

The CDR3 loop spans 13 amino acids. V was trimmed by 5 bases and J by 8 bases, leaving 13 bases between them. The repertoire was sequenced with immunoSEQ multiplex PCR; TCRdb's copy has only in-frame clones and lacks some. The sample carries 120,000 to 150,000 clones, about nine tenths recorded once. The source was peripheral blood, collected on day 0 of AZD1222 vaccination. V usage is TRBV12-3 or TRBV12-4 and J usage is TRBJ1-5; tentatively, D is TRBD1 (6 bases). This TCR derives from an adult in good health. CDR3 DNA sequence: TGTGCCAGCAGTCGGGGGGCCGTAGAGCCCCAGCATTTT. Its protein product is CASSRGAVEPQHF.